This T cell receptor (beta chain) derives from a study of T cell repertoires in cytomegalovirus infection. MiXCR was run by TCRdb on the reads, yielding one entry per CDR3 protein. The table lists about 300,000 distinct CDR3 sequences, around 25% of them singletons, with approximately 15% in the top ten. This clonotype has a handful of counts. Its antigen remains unknown. Study results and caveats: Based on cumulative public TCR beta family frequency, carriers of CMV plus the relevant HLA were identified.

The germline gives CDR1 SGHVS, CDR2 FQNEAQ. Deletions cut 1 base from V and 6 bases from J, with 13 bases between. This CDR3 contains 14 residues. This TCR came from a human donor in good health (CMV status not recorded). Some clones in this sample may be carry-over from other donors' samples. Material for sequencing was PBMCs. The chain combines TRBV7-8 with TRBJ2-7; unclear D gene. This CDR3 reads CASSLVSIIGEQYF. The DNA for the CDR3 is TGTGCCAGCAGCTTAGTCTCGATAATCGGCGAGCAGTACTTC.